The next 16 T cell receptor beta chains were all read from a single sample in a study of T cell responses to AZD1222 COVID-19 vaccine. Assay: immunoSEQ multiplex PCR; the TCRdb copy retains only in-frame clones and omits some. The table includes roughly 92,000 clones, around 89% detected once. Sequencing was performed on peripheral blood, taken on day 0 of AZD1222 vaccination. The receptor set was obtained from an adult in good health.

The rearrangement joins TRBV12-5 to TRBJ2-2; perhaps TRBD2 as D (6 bases). V lost 3 bases to trimming and J lost 1 base, with 9 bases between them. This CDR3 comprises 15 residues. Germline loops: CDR1 LGHNT, CDR2 FRNRAP. The CDR3 DNA reads as TGTGCTAGTGGTTTACGGCGGGGGAACACCGGGGAGCTGTTTTTT. Translating gives CASGLRRGNTGELFF. Filled out from reference TRBV12-5 and TRBJ2-2, the complete variable domain reads DARVTQTPRHKVTEMGQEVTMRCQPILGHNTVFWYRQTMMQGLELLAYFRNRAPLDDSGMPKDRFSAEMPDATLATLKIQPSEPRDSAVYFCASGLRRGNTGELFFGEGSRLTVL.

This chain connects TRBV7-3 to TRBJ2-6; D may be TRBD2 (5 bases). V lost 4 bases and J lost 4, with 8 bases in between. Germline V gives CDR1 SGHTA, CDR2 FQGTGA. CDR3 length: 14 residues. The CDR3 region is CASSSGIGANVLTF. CDR3 nucleotide sequence: TGTGCCAGCAGCTCCGGGATCGGGGCCAACGTCCTGACTTTC. Variable domain in full (rest from reference TRBV7-3 and TRBJ2-6): GAGVSQTPSNKVTEKGKYVELRCDPISGHTALYWYRQSLGQGPEFLIYFQGTGAADDSGLPNDRFFAVRPEGSVSTLKIQRTERGDSAVYLCASSSGIGANVLTFGAGSRLTVL.

This clone was detected once. The J gene is TRBJ1-6, the V gene TRBV21-1; TRBD1 was called by the table and not checked on the DNA. TRBV21-1 is flagged as a pseudogene. The CDR3 loop spans 17 amino acids. For the CDR3, the DNA is TGTGCCAGCAGCAAAGGGGTGACAGGATCGGTCCATTCACCCCTCCACTTT. It yields the protein CASSKGVTGSVHSPLHF.

The chain recombines TRBV7-2 with TRBJ2-3; weak D call: TRBD1 (5 bases). The CDR3 sequence is 17 residues long. The germline V gene has CDR1 SGHTA and CDR2 FQGNSA. Trimming removed 1 base at V and 2 bases at J, with 16 bases between. Here the CDR3 reads CASSLEPPDNPTDTQYF. As DNA, the CDR3 is TGTGCCAGCAGCTTAGAACCTCCGGACAACCCCACAGATACGCAGTATTTT. Combining the CDR3 with reference TRBV7-2 and TRBJ2-3 gives the whole variable domain GAGVSQSPSNKVTEKGKDVELRCDPISGHTALYWYRQSLGQGLEFLIYFQGNSAPDKSGLPSDRFSAERTGGSVSTLTIQRTQQEDSAVYLCASSLEPPDNPTDTQYFGPGTRLTVL.

This chain uses TRBV5-6 with TRBJ1-6; D gene uncertain. CDR3 length equals 14 residues. CDR1 is SGHDT and CDR2 is YYEEEE in the germline V gene. The ends were cut back, 0 bases at V and 7 bases at J, with 8 bases in the middle. The CDR3 loop is CASSLVRSNSPLHF. The CDR3, as DNA: TGTGCCAGCAGCTTGGTCAGGAGCAATTCACCCCTCCACTTT.

The chain carries TRBV18 and TRBJ2-2; D possibly uses TRBD1 or TRBD2 (7 bases each). The CDR3 has 16 residues. V was pared by 0 bases and J by 6 bases, with 14 bases between. CDR1 KGHSH and CDR2 LQKENI come from the germline V gene. This CDR3 is CASSPPLQGGAGELFF. Written as DNA, the CDR3 is TGTGCCAGCTCACCACCGCTCCAGGGGGGGGCCGGGGAGCTGTTTTTT. Filled out from reference TRBV18 and TRBJ2-2, the complete variable domain reads NAGVMQNPRHLVRRRGQEARLRCSPMKGHSHVYWYRQLPEEGLKFMVYLQKENIIDESGMPKERFSAEFPKEGPSILRIQQVVRGDSAAYFCASSPPLQGGAGELFFGEGSRLTVL.

This clone was recorded once. V and J are TRBV18 and TRBJ2-7, with D possibly matching TRBD2 (5 bases). Germline V gene data show CDR1 as KGHSH and CDR2 as LQKENI. With 0 bases removed from V and 0 bases from J, the gap between germline ends came to 12 bases. The CDR3 sequence is 16 residues long. The DNA of the CDR3 is TGTGCCAGCTCACCACCGTTAATGGGGAGCTCCTACGAGCAGTACTTC. Translating it yields CASSPPLMGSSYEQYF.

This sequence joins TRBV7-2 and TRBJ1-2; 7 nucleotides match TRBD1. V trimming: 7 bases; J trimming: 3 bases; junction bases outside the gene matches: 14. The CDR3 totals 16 residues. Germline CDR1 and CDR2: SGHTA and FQGNSA. CDR3 residues: CASTNPSTGRDYGYTF. The CDR3 nucleotides are TGTGCCAGCACCAACCCTTCGACAGGGAGGGACTATGGCTACACCTTC.

V gene TRBV18 combines with J gene TRBJ1-5; D may be TRBD1 (5 bases). Trimming took 4 bases from V and 6 from J, leaving 10 bases between them. Germline V gene data show CDR1 as KGHSH and CDR2 as LQKENI. The CDR3 covers 13 residues. Here the CDR3 reads CASSHRDGQPQHF. The CDR3 nucleotides read TGTGCCAGCTCACACCGGGACGGTCAGCCCCAGCATTTT.

V is TRBV5-4 and J is TRBJ2-5; D possibly corresponds to TRBD1 (6 bases). This CDR3 contains 15 residues. Germline V lookup: CDR1 SGHNT, CDR2 YYREEE (reference sequence). Trimming removed 3 bases at V and 0 bases at J, with 12 bases between. CDR3 DNA: TGTGCCAGCAGCTCCTCCCGGACAGACCAAGAGACCCAGTACTTC. Protein: CASSSSRTDQETQYF.

The chain has TRBV3-1 (or the pseudogene TRBV3-2) and TRBJ2-2; D is uncertain. Germline CDR1 LGHDT, CDR2 YNNKEL (reference sequence). This CDR3 spans 13 amino acids. The germline V and J ends were trimmed by 0 bases and 6 bases, with 5 bases remaining between them. Written as DNA, the CDR3 is TGTGCCAGCAGCCAAGACTGGGCCGGGGAGCTGTTTTTT. Translating gives CASSQDWAGELFF.

The genes are TRBV11-2 and TRBJ2-1, with TRBD2 matching over 14 bases. The CDR3 runs 19 residues. With V trimmed by 2 bases and J by 0 bases, 6 bases remained unmatched. Germline-derived CDR1 and CDR2 are SGHAT and FQNNGV. Here the CDR3 DNA reads TGTGCCAGCAGCTTACTGGGACTAGCGGGGGACCGCTCCTACAATGAGCAGTTCTTC. Protein sequence: CASSLLGLAGDRSYNEQFF. Combining the CDR3 with reference TRBV11-2 and TRBJ2-1 gives the whole variable domain EAGVAQSPRYKIIEKRQSVAFWCNPISGHATLYWYQQILGQGPKLLIQFQNNGVVDDSQLPKDRFSAERLKGVDSTLKIQPAKLEDSAVYLCASSLLGLAGDRSYNEQFFGPGTRLTVL.

The chain uses TRBV11-1 and TRBJ2-2; either TRBD1 or TRBD2 may fit D (5 bases each). Germline CDR1 and CDR2: SGHAT and FQDESV (reference sequence). Trimming removed 3 bases at V and 6 bases at J, with 14 bases between. There are 15 residues in the CDR3. The CDR3, as DNA: TGTGCCAGCAGCTTTGGACATGGGGGACCCGGGGAGCTGTTTTTT. Protein sequence: CASSFGHGGPGELFF.

The chain links TRBV7-2 to TRBJ1-6; D may be TRBD1 (5 bases). The CDR3 covers 16 residues. The V gene lost 0 bases and the J gene lost 7 bases, with 13 bases spanning the gap. Germline V CDR1 and CDR2: SGHTA, FQGNSA. The CDR3 sequence is CASSLAPGFGNSPLHF. Written as DNA, the CDR3 is TGTGCCAGCAGCTTAGCGCCAGGGTTTGGAAATTCACCCCTCCACTTT.

This clone was picked up one time. This chain connects TRBV7-8 to TRBJ2-1, with TRBD2 identical over 9 bases. The CDR3 is made up of 15 amino acids. V was clipped by 4 bases and J by 4 bases; unmatched bases: 5. Germline V lookup: CDR1 SGHVS, CDR2 FQNEAQ. CDR3 nucleotide sequence: TGTGCCAGCAGCTGGGTAGCGGGGGTGTACAATGAGCAGTTCTTC. Its translation is CASSWVAGVYNEQFF. The whole variable domain, filled in from reference TRBV7-8 and TRBJ2-1, reads GAGVSQSPRYKVAKRGQDVALRCDPISGHVSLFWYQQALGQGPEFLTYFQNEAQLDKSGLPSDRFFAERPEGSVSTLKIQRTQQEDSAVYLCASSWVAGVYNEQFFGPGTRLTVL.

The CDR3 sequence is CASSLARTDASYEQYF. CDR3 DNA sequence: TGTGCCAGCAGCTTAGCTCGGACGGACGCGTCGTACGAGCAGTACTTC. This chain joins TRBV7-9 and TRBJ2-7; unclear D gene. The CDR3 extends over 16 amino acids. In germline, CDR1 is SEHNR, CDR2 FQNEAQ (reference sequence). The ends were cut back, 0 bases at V and 4 bases at J, with 16 bases in the middle.